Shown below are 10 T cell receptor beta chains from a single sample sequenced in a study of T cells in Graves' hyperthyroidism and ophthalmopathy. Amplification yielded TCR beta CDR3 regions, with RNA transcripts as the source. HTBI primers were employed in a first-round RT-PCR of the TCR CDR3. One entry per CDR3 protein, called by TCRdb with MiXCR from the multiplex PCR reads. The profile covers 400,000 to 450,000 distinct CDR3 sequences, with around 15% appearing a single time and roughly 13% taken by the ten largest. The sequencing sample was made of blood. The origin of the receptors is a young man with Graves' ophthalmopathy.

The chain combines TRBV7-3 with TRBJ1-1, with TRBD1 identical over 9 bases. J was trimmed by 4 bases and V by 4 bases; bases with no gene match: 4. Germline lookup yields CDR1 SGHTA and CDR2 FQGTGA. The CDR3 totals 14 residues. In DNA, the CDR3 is TGTGCCAGCAGCTACATGACAGGGGGCACTGAAGCTTTCTTT. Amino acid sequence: CASSYMTGGTEAFF.

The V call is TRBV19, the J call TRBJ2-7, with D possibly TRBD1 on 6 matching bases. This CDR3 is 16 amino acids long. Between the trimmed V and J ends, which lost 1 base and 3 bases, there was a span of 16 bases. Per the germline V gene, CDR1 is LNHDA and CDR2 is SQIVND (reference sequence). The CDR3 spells CASSIASTGPLYEQYF. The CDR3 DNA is TGTGCCAGTAGTATAGCGTCGACAGGACCCCTCTACGAGCAGTACTTC.

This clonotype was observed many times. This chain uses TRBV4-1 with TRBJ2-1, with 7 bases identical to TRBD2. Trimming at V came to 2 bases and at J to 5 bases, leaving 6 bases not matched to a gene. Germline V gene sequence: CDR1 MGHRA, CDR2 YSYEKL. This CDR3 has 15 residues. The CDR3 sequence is CASSQSPGTNNEQFF. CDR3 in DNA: TGCGCCAGCAGCCAATCCCCAGGGACTAACAATGAGCAGTTCTTC.

This CDR3 reads CASRKDRGRGHQYF. The CDR3, as DNA: TGTGCCAGCAGGAAGGACCGGGGCAGGGGGCATCAGTACTTC. This chain joins TRBV6-1 and TRBJ2-5; 8 nucleotides line up with TRBD1. This CDR3 has 14 residues. With V trimmed by 6 bases and J by 11 bases, 14 bases remained unmatched. Germline CDR1 reads MNHNS; CDR2 reads SASEGT.

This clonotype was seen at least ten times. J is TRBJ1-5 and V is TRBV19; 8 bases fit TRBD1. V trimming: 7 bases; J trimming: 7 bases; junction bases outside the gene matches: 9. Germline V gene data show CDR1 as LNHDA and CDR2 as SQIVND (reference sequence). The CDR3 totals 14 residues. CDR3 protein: CASTEDRDEQPQHF. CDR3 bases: TGTGCCAGTACCGAGGACAGGGATGAGCAGCCCCAGCATTTT.

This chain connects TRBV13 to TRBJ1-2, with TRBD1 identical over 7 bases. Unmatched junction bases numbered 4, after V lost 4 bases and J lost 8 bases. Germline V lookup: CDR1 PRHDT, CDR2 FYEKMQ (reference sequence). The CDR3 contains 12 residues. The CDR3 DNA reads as TGTGCCAGCAGCTCGACAGGGTTCGGCTACACCTTC. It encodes CASSSTGFGYTF.

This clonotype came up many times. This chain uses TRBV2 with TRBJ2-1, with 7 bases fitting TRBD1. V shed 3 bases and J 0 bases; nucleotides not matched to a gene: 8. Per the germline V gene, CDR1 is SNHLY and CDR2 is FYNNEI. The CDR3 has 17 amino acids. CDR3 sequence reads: CASSDEFAGGSYNEQFF. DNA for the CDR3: TGTGCCAGCAGTGATGAGTTTGCAGGGGGCTCCTACAATGAGCAGTTCTTC.

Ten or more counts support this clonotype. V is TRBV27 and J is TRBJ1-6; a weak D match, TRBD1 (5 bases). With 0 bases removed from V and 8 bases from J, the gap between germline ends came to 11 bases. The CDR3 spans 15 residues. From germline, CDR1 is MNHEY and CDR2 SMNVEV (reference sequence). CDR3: CASSLSQGGYSPLHF. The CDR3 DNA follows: TGTGCCAGCAGTTTATCCCAGGGCGGGTATTCACCCCTCCACTTT.

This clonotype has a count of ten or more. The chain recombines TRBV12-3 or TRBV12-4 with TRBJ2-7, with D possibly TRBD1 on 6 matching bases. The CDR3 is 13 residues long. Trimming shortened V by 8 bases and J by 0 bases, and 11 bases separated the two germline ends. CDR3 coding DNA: TGTGCCAGCTCCACAGGGAGCTCCTACGAGCAGTACTTC. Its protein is CASSTGSSYEQYF.

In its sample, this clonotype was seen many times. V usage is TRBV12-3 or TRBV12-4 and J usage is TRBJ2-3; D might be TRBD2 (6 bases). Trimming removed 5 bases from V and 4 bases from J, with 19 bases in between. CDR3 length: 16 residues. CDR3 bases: TGTGCCAGCAGTCTAAGTGCGGGCAGGGAGGCAGATACGCAGTATTTT. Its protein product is CASSLSAGREADTQYF.